The 22 T cell receptor beta chains given below trace back to one sample, sequenced in a study of cytomegalovirus exposure and HLA in healthy donors. The PCR ran on 60 Vbeta and 13 Jbeta primers. Assay used: immunoSEQ multiplex PCR; TCRdb lists only in-frame clones, some missing. This table has 80,000 or so clones, about three quarters appearing once. Specimen: PBMCs. These receptors came from a woman aged 40 to 49 in good health and CMV-seropositive.

The chain employs TRBV7-2 and TRBJ1-2, with D perhaps TRBD1 (6 bases). Trimming shortened V by 3 bases and J by 8 bases, and 13 bases separated the two germline ends. Germline V gene data show CDR1 as SGHTA and CDR2 as FQGNSA. CDR3 length: 13 residues. The CDR3 nucleotides read TGTGCCAGCAGCTTCCGGGACACGGGCGGCTACACCTTC. Translation gives CASSFRDTGGYTF.

The chain recombines TRBV5-6 with TRBJ1-2; 9 bases align to TRBD1. Losses at the gene ends were 7 bases for V and 1 base for J; bases not matched to a gene: 11. Germline CDR1 and CDR2: SGHDT and YYEEEE. The CDR3 length is 16 residues. The CDR3 DNA reads TGTGCCAGCCGCCTCCTATGGACAGGGGATAACTATGGCTACACCTTC. Protein sequence: CASRLLWTGDNYGYTF.

On this clone: The CDR3 does not close with the conserved phenylalanine or tryptophan, likely indicating a read error. No DNA is shown, since the ends of the CDR3 on it are uncertain; the CDR3 is the one TCRdb lists. The chain recombines TRBV5-5 with TRBJ1-1; TRBD1, the table's D call, was not compared with the DNA. The germline V gene has CDR1 SGHKS and CDR2 YYEKEE (reference sequence). With termini counted, the CDR3 has 14 amino acids. The CDR3 sequence is CASSPLDRARSEFV.

The CDR3 loop reads CASSLDWSPSYEQYF. The CDR3 nucleotides are TGTGCCAGCAGCTTGGATTGGAGTCCGTCCTACGAGCAGTACTTC. The chain couples TRBV5-5 to TRBJ2-7; no clear D gene. The CDR3 runs to 15 residues. Trimming removed 0 bases from V and 1 base from J, with 11 bases in between. Germline values: CDR1 SGHKS, CDR2 YYEKEE (reference sequence).

The chain carries TRBV4-1 and TRBJ2-5, with no clear D. Germline V gives CDR1 MGHRA, CDR2 YSYEKL. Trimming removed 2 bases at V and 7 bases at J, with 5 bases between. The CDR3 extends over 11 amino acids. The CDR3 loop is CASSQSGTQYF. The CDR3 DNA sequence: TGCGCCAGCAGCCAATCAGGGACCCAGTACTTC.

DNA of the CDR3: TGTGCCAGCACCGTACGGGCAGGGGGGGAGCAGTACTTC. Translation: CASTVRAGGEQYF. The chain combines TRBV27 with TRBJ2-7; D is perhaps TRBD1 (7 bases). CDR3 length equals 13 residues. The germline V gene has CDR1 MNHEY and CDR2 SMNVEV (reference sequence). Trimming pared 7 bases from V and 7 bases from J, leaving 17 bases between.

The chain joins TRBV2 to TRBJ2-7; 11 positions match TRBD1. CDR1 and CDR2 from the germline V gene are SNHLY and FYNNEI. V shed 7 bases and J 2 bases; nucleotides not matched to a gene: 4. The CDR3 contains 14 residues. Here the CDR3 reads CASTGTGGAYEQYF. CDR3 nucleotide sequence: TGTGCCAGCACTGGGACAGGGGGAGCCTACGAGCAGTACTTC.

The chain has TRBV29-1 and TRBJ2-1; possibly TRBD1 for D (6 bases). Trimming cost V 7 bases and J 6 bases, with 19 bases left between them. Germline CDR1 and CDR2: SQVTM and ANQGSEA. The CDR3 sequence is 14 residues long. The DNA of the CDR3 is TGCAGCGCAAACACAGGGCTTACAGTCAATGAGCAGTTCTTC. Translating it yields CSANTGLTVNEQFF.

This chain connects TRBV18 to TRBJ2-1, with D possibly matching TRBD1 (6 bases). Trimming removed 3 bases from V and 9 bases from J, with 18 bases in between. CDR3 size: 15 residues. Germline-derived CDR1 and CDR2 are KGHSH and LQKENI. CDR3 loop: CASSPGVQGRAEQFF. CDR3 in DNA: TGTGCCAGCTCACCGGGGGTACAGGGCCGCGCTGAGCAGTTCTTC.

The V gene is TRBV23-1, the J gene TRBJ1-6; possible D gene TRBD1, 5 bases. TRBV23-1 is designated an ORF whose function remains uncertain. The CDR3 sequence is 15 residues long. V lost 1 base to trimming and J lost 13 bases, with 17 bases between them. Here the CDR3 reads CASSQCGRVLGPLHF. The CDR3, as DNA: TGCGCCAGCAGTCAATGCGGCAGGGTTCTTGGCCCCCTCCACTTT.

The rearrangement uses TRBV2 and TRBJ2-2, with TRBD1 as a possible D gene (6 bases). This CDR3 has 13 residues. V shed 6 bases and J shed 1 base, with 6 bases lying between them. Germline lookup yields CDR1 SNHLY and CDR2 FYNNEI. The CDR3 nucleotides read TGTGCCAGCAGACAGGGGAACACCGGGGAGCTGTTTTTT. Residues: CASRQGNTGELFF.

J is TRBJ2-2 and V is TRBV7-2, with D unclear. Deletions cut 5 bases from V and 3 bases from J, with 7 bases between. Looked up from germline, CDR1 is SGHTA and CDR2 is FQGNSA. This CDR3 is built from 13 residues. CDR3 DNA: TGTGCCAGCAGCCCAACAGACACCGGGGAGCTGTTTTTT. Its protein is CASSPTDTGELFF.

This rearrangement joins TRBV6-5 to TRBJ2-7; 10 bases align to TRBD1. In germline, CDR1 is MNHEY, CDR2 SVGAGI. Trimming took 4 bases from V and 3 from J; bases not matched to a gene: 6. CDR3 length: 15 amino acids. CDR3: CASSSTGTGVYEQYF. The CDR3 DNA sequence: TGTGCCAGCAGTTCCACCGGGACAGGGGTCTACGAGCAGTACTTC.

The chain uses TRBV6-5 and TRBJ1-5; perhaps TRBD1 as D (6 bases). The germline CDR1 and CDR2 sequences are MNHEY and SVGAGI. With 4 bases removed from V and 2 bases from J, the gap between germline ends came to 9 bases. The CDR3 is made up of 14 amino acids. For the CDR3, the DNA is TGTGCCAGCAGTTCCCGACAGGGCAATCAGCCCCAGCATTTT. Amino acid sequence: CASSSRQGNQPQHF.

This clone was counted only a few times. The rearrangement uses TRBV6-1 and TRBJ1-5; the match to TRBD1 covers 7 bases. Looked up from germline, CDR1 is MNHNS and CDR2 is SASEGT. The CDR3 is 15 amino acids. The trim removed 10 bases at V and 2 bases at J, leaving 11 bases unmatched. CDR3 region: CATVIQGFGNQPQHF. In nucleotides, the CDR3 is TGTGCCACCGTTATACAGGGGTTTGGCAATCAGCCCCAGCATTTT.

J is TRBJ1-2 and V is TRBV28; D unclear. The V end lost 6 bases, the J end lost 7 bases, and 24 bases lay between the germline ends. Germline V gene lookup returns CDR1 MDHEN and CDR2 SYDVKM. The length of the CDR3 is 16 residues. CDR3 bases: TGTGCCAGCAGACCACCTGGGGAGTCTCGCGGGGTTGGCTACACCTTC. Translation: CASRPPGESRGVGYTF.

The chain employs TRBV6-5 and TRBJ2-7, with 7 nucleotides matching TRBD1. The CDR3 runs 15 residues. Trimming at V came to 5 bases and at J to 3 bases, leaving 10 bases not matched to a gene. Looked up from germline, CDR1 is MNHEY and CDR2 is SVGAGI. CDR3 residues: CASSPRTGSFYEQYF. CDR3 coding DNA: TGTGCCAGCAGTCCGCGGACAGGAAGCTTCTACGAGCAGTACTTC.

The V call is TRBV7-2, the J call TRBJ2-1, with unresolved D. The CDR3 consists of 14 residues. Between the trimmed V and J ends, which lost 3 bases and 9 bases, there was a span of 15 bases. CDR1 SGHTA and CDR2 FQGNSA come from the germline V gene. The CDR3 coding sequence is TGTGCCAGCAGCTTTTCCGCGAGCTCGGGTGAGCAGTTCTTC. Residues: CASSFSASSGEQFF.

The chain links TRBV2 to TRBJ1-2; D call uncertain. Germline CDR1 reads SNHLY; CDR2 reads FYNNEI. This CDR3 region has 13 residues. The V end lost 4 bases, the J end lost 6 bases, and 12 bases lay between the germline ends. The CDR3 sequence: CASSVVGKNGYTF. CDR3 DNA: TGTGCCAGCAGTGTGGTCGGGAAGAATGGCTACACCTTC. The full variable domain, in which reference TRBV2 and TRBJ1-2 provide the parts outside the CDR3, is EPEVTQTPSHQVTQMGQEVILRCVPISNHLYFYWYRQILGQKVEFLVSFYNNEISEKSEIFDDQFSVERPDGSNFTLKIRSTKLEDSAMYFCASSVVGKNGYTFGSGTRLTVV.

This chain connects TRBV7-9 to TRBJ1-1; D call uncertain. Germline CDR1 is SEHNR and CDR2 is FQNEAQ (reference sequence). The CDR3 length is 10 residues. The CDR3, as DNA: TGTGCAATCTCACAGCCTGGGGCTTTCTTT. It codes for CAISQPGAFF.

The chain combines TRBV13 with TRBJ2-3; 7 positions agree with TRBD2. CDR1 and CDR2 (germline): PRHDT, FYEKMQ (reference sequence). The V segment lost 2 bases and the J segment 0 bases; nucleotides outside the gene matches: 5. The CDR3 runs to 16 residues. The CDR3 here is CASSLRGGASTDTQYF. CDR3 bases: TGTGCCAGCAGCTTACGCGGGGGAGCTAGCACAGATACGCAGTATTTT.

V gene TRBV5-1 combines with J gene TRBJ1-3, with 7 bases identical to TRBD1. This CDR3 contains 15 residues. The germline CDR1 and CDR2 sequences are SGHRS and YFSETQ. After removal of 4 bases from V and 10 bases from J, the junction contained 14 bases not matched to a gene. The DNA for the CDR3 is TGCGCCAGCAGCCAAACCGGGACAGCGGAAACAACCATATATTTT. Amino acids: CASSQTGTAETTIYF. Filled out from reference TRBV5-1 and TRBJ1-3, the complete variable domain reads KAGVTQTPRYLIKTRGQQVTLSCSPISGHRSVSWYQQTPGQGLQFLFEYFSETQRNKGNFPGRFSGRQFSNSRSEMNVSTLELGDSALYLCASSQTGTAETTIYFGEGSWLTVV.